The sequence of this TCR beta chain was determined in a study of blood T cells in healthy people across ages. For the study at large: Template switching captured about one barcoded beta molecule per two T cells.

Primers used in a second PCR of about 7 to 12 cycles were a sample-barcoded 5' primer and a J-beta primer mix. Researchers report that a template-switch adaptor with 12 random nucleotides tagged each cDNA molecule. TCRdb passed the 5' RACE reads through MiXCR, listing each CDR3 protein once. Here the sample spans around 1,800,000 distinct CDR3 sequences, about two fifths being singletons. Trimming left V 2 bases short and J 2 bases short, with 13 bases between. Looked up from germline, CDR1 is SGHVS and CDR2 is FNYEAQ. CDR3 size: 16 residues. Remarks on this clonotype: Its specificity is not known.

General observations from the study: Aged donors had fewer naive CD4+ cells and lower diversity than long-lived donors. Estimates based on one million T cells were treated as lower bounds.

The chain has TRBV7-6 and TRBJ2-1, with D maybe TRBD2 (5 bases). The source is a human donor in good health. Source material: blood. CDR3 DNA sequence: TGTGCCAGCAGCTTATTCGAAGGAGGAGCCTACAATGAGCAGTTCTTC. It translates to CASSLFEGGAYNEQFF.